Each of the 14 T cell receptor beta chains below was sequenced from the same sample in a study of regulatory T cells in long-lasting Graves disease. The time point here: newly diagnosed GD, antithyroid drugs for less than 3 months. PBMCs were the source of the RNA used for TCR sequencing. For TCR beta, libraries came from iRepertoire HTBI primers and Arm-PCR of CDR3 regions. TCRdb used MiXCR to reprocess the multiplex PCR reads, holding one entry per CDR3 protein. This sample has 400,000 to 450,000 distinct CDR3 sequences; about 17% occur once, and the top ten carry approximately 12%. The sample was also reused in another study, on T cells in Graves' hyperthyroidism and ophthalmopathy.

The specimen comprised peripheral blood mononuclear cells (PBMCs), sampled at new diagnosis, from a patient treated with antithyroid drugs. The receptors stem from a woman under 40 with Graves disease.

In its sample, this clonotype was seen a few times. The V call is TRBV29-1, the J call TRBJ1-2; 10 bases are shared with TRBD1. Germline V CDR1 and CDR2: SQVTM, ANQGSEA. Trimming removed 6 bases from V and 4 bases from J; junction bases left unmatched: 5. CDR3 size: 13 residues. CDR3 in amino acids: CSVWTGGRYGYTF. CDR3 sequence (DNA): TGCAGCGTGTGGACAGGGGGTCGCTATGGCTACACCTTC.

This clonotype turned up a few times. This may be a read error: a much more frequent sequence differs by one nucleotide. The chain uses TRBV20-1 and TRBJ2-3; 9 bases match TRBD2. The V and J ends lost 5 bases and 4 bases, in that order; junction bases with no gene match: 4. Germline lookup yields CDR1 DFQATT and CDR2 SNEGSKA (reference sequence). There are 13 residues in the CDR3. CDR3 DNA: TGCAGTGCTGTTAGCGGGAGCGCAGATACGCAGTATTTT. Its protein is CSAVSGSADTQYF.

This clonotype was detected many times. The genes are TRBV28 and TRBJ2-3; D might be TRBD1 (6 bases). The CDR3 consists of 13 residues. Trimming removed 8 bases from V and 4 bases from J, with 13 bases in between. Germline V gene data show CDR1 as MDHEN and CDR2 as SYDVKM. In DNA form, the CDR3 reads TGTGCCAGCCACGACAGGAGGCCAGATACGCAGTATTTT. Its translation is CASHDRRPDTQYF.

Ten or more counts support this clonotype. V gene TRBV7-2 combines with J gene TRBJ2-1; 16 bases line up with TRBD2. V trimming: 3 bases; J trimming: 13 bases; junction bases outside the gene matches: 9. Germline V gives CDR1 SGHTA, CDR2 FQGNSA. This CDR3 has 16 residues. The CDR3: CASSLSGTSGRAEQFF. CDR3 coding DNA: TGTGCCAGCAGCTTGTCCGGGACTAGCGGGAGGGCCGAACAGTTCTTC. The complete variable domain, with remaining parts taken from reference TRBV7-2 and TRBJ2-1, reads GAGVSQSPSNKVTEKGKDVELRCDPISGHTALYWYRQSLGQGLEFLIYFQGNSAPDKSGLPSDRFSAERTGGSVSTLTIQRTQQEDSAVYLCASSLSGTSGRAEQFFGPGTRLTVL.

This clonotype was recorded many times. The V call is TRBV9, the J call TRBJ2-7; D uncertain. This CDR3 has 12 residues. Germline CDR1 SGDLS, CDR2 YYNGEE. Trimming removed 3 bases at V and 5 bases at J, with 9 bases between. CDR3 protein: CASSGPRDEQYF. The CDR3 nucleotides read TGTGCCAGCAGCGGACCTAGGGACGAGCAGTACTTC.

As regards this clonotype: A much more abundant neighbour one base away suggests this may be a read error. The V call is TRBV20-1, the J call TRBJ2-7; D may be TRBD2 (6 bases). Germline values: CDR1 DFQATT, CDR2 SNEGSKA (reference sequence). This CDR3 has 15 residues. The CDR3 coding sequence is TGCAGTGCAGACACGAGGGTAGCGGTAACCTACGAGCCGTACTTC. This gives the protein CSADTRVAVTYEPYF.

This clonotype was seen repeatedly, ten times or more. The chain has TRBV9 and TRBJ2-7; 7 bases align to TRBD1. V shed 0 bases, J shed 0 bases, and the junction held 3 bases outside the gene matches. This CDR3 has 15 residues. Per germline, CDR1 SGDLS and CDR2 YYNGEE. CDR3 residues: CASSVGQGISYEQYF. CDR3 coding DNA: TGTGCCAGCAGCGTAGGACAGGGTATCTCCTACGAGCAGTACTTC.

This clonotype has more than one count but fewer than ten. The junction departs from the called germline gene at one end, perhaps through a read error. CDR3 residues: CASSWGRGAYEQYF. As DNA, the CDR3 is TGTGCCAGCAGCTGGGGACGGGGGGCTTACGAGCAGTACTTC. The chain combines TRBV5-1 with TRBJ2-7; tentatively, D is TRBD2 (7 bases). The CDR3 is made up of 14 amino acids. Germline V gene data show CDR1 as SGHRS and CDR2 as YFSETQ.

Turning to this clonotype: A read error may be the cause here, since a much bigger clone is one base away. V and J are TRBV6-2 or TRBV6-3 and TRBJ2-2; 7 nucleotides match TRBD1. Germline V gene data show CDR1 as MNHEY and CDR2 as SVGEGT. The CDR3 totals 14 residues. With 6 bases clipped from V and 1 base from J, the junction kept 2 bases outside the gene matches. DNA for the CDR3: TGTGCCAGCAGCCGGGACAGGAACACCGGGGAGCTGTTTTTT. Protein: CASSRDRNTGELFF.

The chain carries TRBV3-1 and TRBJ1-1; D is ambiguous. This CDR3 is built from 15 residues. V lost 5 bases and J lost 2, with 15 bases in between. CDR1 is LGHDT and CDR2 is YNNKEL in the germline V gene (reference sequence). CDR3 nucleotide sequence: TGTGCCAGCAGCTCCGATACGGGCTTCAACACTGAAGCTTTCTTT. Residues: CASSSDTGFNTEAFF.

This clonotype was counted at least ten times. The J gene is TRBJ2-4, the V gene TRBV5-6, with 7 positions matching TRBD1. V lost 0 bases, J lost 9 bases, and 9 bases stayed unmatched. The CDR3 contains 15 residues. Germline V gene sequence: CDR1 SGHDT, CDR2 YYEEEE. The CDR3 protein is CASSLAGWGQSIQYF. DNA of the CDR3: TGTGCCAGCAGCTTGGCGGGTTGGGGACAGAGCATTCAGTACTTC.

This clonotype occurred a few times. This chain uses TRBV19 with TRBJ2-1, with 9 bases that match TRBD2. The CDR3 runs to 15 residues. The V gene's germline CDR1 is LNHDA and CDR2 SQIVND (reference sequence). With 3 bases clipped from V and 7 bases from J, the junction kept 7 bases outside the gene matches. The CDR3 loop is CASSIGGGARNEQFF. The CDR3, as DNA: TGTGCCAGTAGTATCGGCGGGGGGGCACGGAATGAGCAGTTCTTC.

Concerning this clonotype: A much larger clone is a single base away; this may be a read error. In nucleotides, the CDR3 is TGTGCCAGCAGTAAACTAGCGGGAGCAGACTACGAGCAGTTCTTC. Its translation is CASSKLAGADYEQFF. The chain recombines TRBV12-3 or TRBV12-4 with TRBJ2-1; TRBD2 agrees at 11 bases. The CDR3 covers 15 residues. V dropped 5 bases and J dropped 10; count of bases not matched to a gene: 10.

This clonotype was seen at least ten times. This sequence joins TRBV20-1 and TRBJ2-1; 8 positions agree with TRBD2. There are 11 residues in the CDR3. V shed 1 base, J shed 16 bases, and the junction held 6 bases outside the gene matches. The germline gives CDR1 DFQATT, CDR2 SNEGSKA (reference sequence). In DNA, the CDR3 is TGCAGTGCTAGAGCCGGGACTAGTTTTTTCTTC. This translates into CSARAGTSFFF.